These T cell receptor beta chains were read from a single sample in a study of beta chain features in type 1 diabetes. Assay: immunoSEQ multiplex PCR; the TCRdb copy retains only in-frame clones and omits some. The sample includes some 230,000 clones, 9% to 10% of them seen just once. Sequencing was done on a sample of naive CD4+ T cells from blood. These receptors came from a woman under 30 in good health. CDR3s include the opening cysteine and the closing phenylalanine or tryptophan. Fields, in order: clone size, D gene, J gene, V gene, CDR3 DNA, CDR3 protein. The D gene is left open where the match is weak. Clone size appears in some rows only: once, few, many, or a class for an expanded clone.

>.|TRBD2|TRBJ2-1|TRBV10-3
TGTGCCATCAGTGCCGCTAGCGGGAGGAGGGATGAGCAGTTCTTC
CAISAASGRRDEQFF
>.|TRBD1|TRBJ1-1|TRBV5-6
TGTGCCAGCAGTTCTCCAGGGGGGTGGGCTGAAGCTTTCTTT
CASSSPGGWAEAFF
>.|.|TRBJ2-1|TRBV6-5
TGTGCCAGCTGGGAGGCCAGCTCCTACAATGAGCAGTTCTTC
CASWEASSYNEQFF
>few|TRBD2|TRBJ2-1|TRBV2
TGTGCCAGCAGTAGGACTAGCGGGATAATGCGCAATGAGCAGTTCTTC
CASSRTSGIMRNEQFF
>.|.|TRBJ2-2|TRBV5-1
TGCGCCAGCAGCCAGTCCGGGGCCGGGGAGCTGTTTTTT
CASSQSGAGELFF
>.|TRBD2|TRBJ2-7|TRBV30
TGTGCCTCTCGCTCCAGCGGGACCTACGAGCAGTACTTC
CASRSSGTYEQYF
>many|.|TRBJ2-4|TRBV18
TGTGCCAGCTCACCCCCGCTCGGCATTCAGTACTTC
CASSPPLGIQYF
>.|.|TRBJ2-3|TRBV5-1
TGCGCCAGCAGCTTGTCTAGTCCGTCAGCAGATACGCAGTATTTT
CASSLSSPSADTQYF
>few|TRBD1|TRBJ2-5|TRBV25-1
TGTGCCAGCAGTCCTCGGGGTTCGACAGGGGTAGAGACCCAGTACTTC
CASSPRGSTGVETQYF
>.|.|TRBJ1-4|TRBV4-1
TGCGCCAGCAGCCAAGTAGTTGCAACTAATGAAAAACTGTTTTTT
CASSQVVATNEKLFF
>.|.|TRBJ1-5|TRBV28
TGTGCCAGCAGTTTCGGCAATCAGCCCCAGCATTTT
CASSFGNQPQHF
>.|.|TRBJ1-1|TRBV30
TGTGCCTGGGTAAGAGCCTTAGGGGTGAACACTGAAGCTTTCTTT
CAWVRALGVNTEAFF
>few|TRBD1|TRBJ1-1|TRBV5-4
TGTGCCAGCAGCGCGGGACAGGGTAGGACTGAAGCTTTCTTT
CASSAGQGRTEAFF
>few|TRBD2|TRBJ2-5|TRBV18
TGTGCCAGCTCACCGAGCGGGAGTGGGGGTGAGACCCAGTACTTC
CASSPSGSGGETQYF
>.|.|TRBJ2-1|TRBV19
TGTGCCAGTAGTGACGGAGGCGGTGAGCAGTTCTTC
CASSDGGGEQFF
>few|TRBD1|TRBJ2-7|TRBV5-1
TGCGCCAGCAGCATCCGGACAGGGGGGTACGAGCAGTACTTC
CASSIRTGGYEQYF
>.|TRBD1|TRBJ1-5|TRBV19
TGTGCCAGCAACAGGGGGGTATCCAATCAGCCCCAGCATTTT
CASNRGVSNQPQHF
>.|TRBD2|TRBJ2-7|TRBV6-5
TGTGCCAGCAGTTACTCTAGCGGGGCCTACGAGCAGTACTTC
CASSYSSGAYEQYF
>.|.|TRBJ2-2|TRBV5-1
TGCGCCAGCAGCTTACGAACGTTAACTAACACCGGGGAGCTGTTTTTT
CASSLRTLTNTGELFF
>.|.|TRBJ1-5|TRBV4-1
TGCGCCAGCAGCCAAGAACTAGCGTTGGCCCTTAGCAGTCAGCCCCAGCATTTT
CASSQELALALSSQPQHF
>.|.|TRBJ2-7|TRBV5-6
TGTGCCAGTGCAGGAAACTACGAGCAGTACTTC
CASAGNYEQYF
>many|.|TRBJ2-5|TRBV30
TGTGCCTGGAGTCCGGGCCAAGAGACCCAGTACTTC
CAWSPGQETQYF
>few|.|TRBJ1-1|TRBV5-1
TGCGCCAGCAGCTTGCCGATGAGGACTGAAGCTTTCTTT
CASSLPMRTEAFF
>few|.|TRBJ2-5|TRBV5-4
TGTGCCAGCAGCTTGGAGGGGTCAGGGCTTAACCAAGAGACCCAGTACTTC
CASSLEGSGLNQETQYF